These T cell receptor beta chains were read from a single sample in a study of human T cells and chemical hapten exposure. TCRdb reanalysed the RACE reads using MiXCR and keeps one entry per CDR3 protein. The sample contains 370,000 or so distinct CDR3 sequences, more than 4.5% of which appear only once. This specimen consisted of whole blood, obtained in connection with sensitization to the hapten diphenylcyclopropenone (DPC). The receptors originated from a woman aged 45-60 years with alopecia areata. Some clones in this sample may be carry-over from other donors' samples. Both conserved end residues are part of each CDR3. D genes are given only for firm matches. Clone size is not always given. Where it is, it says once, few, many or a class for expanded clones.

D | J | size | V | CDR3 | DNA
. | TRBJ2-3 | many | TRBV5-1 | CASSLNADTQYF | TGCGCCAGCAGCTTGAACGCAGATACGCAGTATTTT
. | TRBJ1-5 | many | TRBV29-1 | CSVEAFECSNQPQHF | TGCAGCGTTGAAGCCTTCGAGTGTAGCAATCAGCCCCAGCATTTT
TRBD2 | TRBJ2-3 | . | TRBV5-1 | CASSLLASGSPDTQYF | TGCGCCAGCAGCTTGTTGGCTAGCGGGAGCCCAGATACGCAGTATTTT
. | TRBJ2-1 | . | TRBV13 | CASSLSPDPPNNEQFF | TGTGCCAGCAGCTTATCCCCGGACCCACCTAACAATGAGCAGTTCTTC
. | TRBJ2-5 | . | TRBV12-3/TRBV12-4 | CASTDRKETQYF | TGTGCCAGCACCGACAGGAAAGAGACCCAGTACTTC
TRBD2 | TRBJ2-7 | . | TRBV28 | CASNPLAGADEQYF | TGTGCCAGCAACCCACTAGCGGGAGCTGACGAGCAGTACTTC
TRBD1 | TRBJ2-6 | many | TRBV7-9 | CASSFPGTGGAGANVLTF | TGTGCCAGCAGCTTCCCCGGGACAGGGGGGGCTGGGGCCAACGTCCTGACTTTC
TRBD2 | TRBJ2-1 | . | TRBV3-1 | CASSQVQPGLGREQFF | TGTGCCAGCAGCCAAGTCCAACCGGGACTAGGTCGTGAGCAGTTCTTC
. | TRBJ1-6 | few | TRBV27 | CAGEGSANSPLHF | TGTGCCGGGGAAGGTTCGGCTAATTCACCCCTCCACTTT
TRBD1 | TRBJ1-5 | many | TRBV12-3/TRBV12-4 | CASSLEQGAIPQHF | TGTGCCAGCAGTTTAGAACAGGGGGCTATACCCCAGCATTTT
. | TRBJ1-2 | many | TRBV20-1 | CSVTYGYTF | TGCAGTGTCACGTATGGCTACACCTTC
TRBD1 | TRBJ2-5 | . | TRBV5-6 | CASSSPRTGQWTQYF | TGTGCCAGCAGCTCCCCCCGGACAGGGCAGTGGACCCAGTACTTC
TRBD1 | TRBJ1-2 | many | TRBV29-1 | CSARTGDGYTF | TGCAGCGCTAGGACAGGGGATGGCTACACCTTC
. | TRBJ2-5 | few | TRBV2 | CASLSYGRALGETQYF | TGTGCCAGCCTTTCCTATGGCAGGGCACTGGGAGAGACCCAGTACTTC
. | TRBJ1-1 | many | TRBV7-2 | CASSLAGTEAFF | TGTGCCAGCAGCTTAGCGGGCACTGAAGCTTTCTTT
TRBD2 | TRBJ2-1 | many | TRBV29-1 | CSVPARLARVYNEQFF | TGCAGCGTCCCCGCCCGACTAGCGAGAGTTTACAATGAGCAGTTCTTC
. | TRBJ1-2 | many | TRBV29-1 | CSVVASGYTF | TGCAGCGTTGTAGCGTCTGGCTACACCTTC
. | TRBJ2-7 | few | TRBV11-2 | CASSLRRTPEVEQYF | TGTGCCAGCAGCTTAAGGAGGACACCGGAAGTCGAGCAGTACTTC
. | TRBJ1-1 | many | TRBV5-4 | CASSLGGSNTEAFF | TGTGCCAGCAGCTTAGGCGGGTCGAACACTGAAGCTTTCTTT
TRBD2 | TRBJ2-7 | many | TRBV27 | CASSFFRYSTSGDAYEQYF | TGTGCCAGCAGTTTCTTCAGATACTCTACTAGCGGAGATGCTTACGAGCAGTACTTC
TRBD1 | TRBJ1-6 | many | TRBV20-1 | CSATAPNSGTGLNSPLHF | TGCAGTGCTACCGCCCCCAACTCCGGGACAGGGCTCAATTCACCCCTCCACTTT
TRBD1 | TRBJ2-5 | few | TRBV13 | CASSLGRTGQQETQYF | TGTGCCAGCAGCCTAGGACGGACAGGGCAGCAAGAGACCCAGTACTTC
. | TRBJ2-3 | few | TRBV4-2 | CASSQVPDGSTDTQYF | TGTGCCAGCAGCCAAGTACCAGACGGGAGCACAGATACGCAGTATTTT
TRBD1 | TRBJ2-1 | . | TRBV12-3/TRBV12-4 | CASSLRQGYNEQFF | TGTGCCAGCAGTTTAAGACAGGGGTACAATGAGCAGTTCTTC
. | TRBJ2-2 | . | TRBV4-1 | CASSQGRMFF | TGCGCCAGCAGCCAAGGGCGAATGTTTTTT
. | TRBJ2-1 | . | TRBV29-1 | CSVDSGGNEQFF | TGCAGCGTTGATTCCGGGGGCAATGAGCAGTTCTTC
. | TRBJ2-3 | many | TRBV4-1 | CASSQGGTDTDTQYF | TGCGCCAGCAGCCAAGGCGGGACTGACACAGATACGCAGTATTTT
. | TRBJ2-1 | . | TRBV2 | CASSDGTNEQFF | TGTGCCAGTTCGGACGGGACTAATGAGCAGTTCTTC
. | TRBJ1-1 | many | TRBV10-1 | CASGHTNTEAFF | TGCGCCAGCGGACATACTAACACTGAAGCTTTCTTT
TRBD1 | TRBJ2-6 | few | TRBV3-1 | CASQRGQGISGANVLTF | TGTGCCAGTCAGCGCGGACAGGGAATCTCTGGGGCCAACGTCCTGACTTTC
TRBD1 | TRBJ2-6 | many | TRBV12-3/TRBV12-4 | CASSSRTGGPSGANVLTF | TGTGCCAGCAGTTCCCGGACAGGGGGCCCCTCTGGGGCCAACGTCCTGACTTTC
TRBD2 | TRBJ2-5 | . | TRBV27 | CASSPDGGETQYF | TGTGCCAGCAGTCCGGACGGGGGGGAGACCCAGTACTTC
TRBD1 | TRBJ1-2 | few | TRBV7-2 | CASSPTGGANYGYTF | TGTGCCAGCAGCCCTACAGGGGGTGCAAACTATGGCTACACCTTC